This T cell receptor (beta chain) was profiled in a study of blood T cell repertoires in COVID-19. Turning to the study itself: Among Cohort 3 donors, those recovered had two negative PCRs, clearance, or symptom resolution.

In terms of age and location, participants ranged from roughly 18 to 90 years and lived in approximately 24 US areas. Participants reported their clinical history, and cohort assignment relied on those reports. In the source study's methods: Estimated nucleated cell counts came from reference gene primer amplification. The assay was immunoSEQ multiplex PCR, and TCRdb's table has in-frame clones only and misses some. V, J and clone size reflect that table, while D and trimming were determined from the DNA. The table shows 250,000 to 300,000 clones, with 70% to 90% occurring only once. The CDR3 consists of 14 residues. The V end lost 4 bases, the J end lost 1 base, and 11 bases lay between the germline ends. Germline assignment: CDR1 SGHKS and CDR2 YYEKEE (reference sequence).

The J gene is TRBJ1-1, the V gene TRBV5-5; possibly TRBD1 for D (6 bases). Sequenced sample: PBMCs or T cells enriched from blood (not recorded which). The TCR comes from a woman between 55 and 75 years old in a cohort exposed to, infected with or recovered from COVID-19 (not recorded which). The CDR3 here is CASSIGQQNTEAFF. CDR3 DNA: TGTGCCAGCAGCATCGGACAGCAGAACACTGAAGCTTTCTTT. The whole variable domain, remainder taken from reference TRBV5-5 and TRBJ1-1, is DAGVTQSPTHLIKTRGQQVTLRCSPISGHKSVSWYQQVLGQGPQFIFQYYEKEERGRGNFPDRFSARQFPNYSSELNVNALLLGDSALYLCASSIGQQNTEAFFGQGTRLTVV.